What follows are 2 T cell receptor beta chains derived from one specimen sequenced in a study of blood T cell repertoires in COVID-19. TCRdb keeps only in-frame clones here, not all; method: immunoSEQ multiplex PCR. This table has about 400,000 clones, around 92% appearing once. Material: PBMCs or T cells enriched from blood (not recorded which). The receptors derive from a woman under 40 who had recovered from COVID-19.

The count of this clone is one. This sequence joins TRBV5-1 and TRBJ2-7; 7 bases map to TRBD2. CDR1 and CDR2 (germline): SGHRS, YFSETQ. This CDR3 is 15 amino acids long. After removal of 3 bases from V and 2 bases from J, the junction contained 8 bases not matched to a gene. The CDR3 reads CASSWTGTTAYEQYF. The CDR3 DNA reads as TGCGCCAGCAGCTGGACCGGGACTACCGCCTACGAGCAGTACTTC.

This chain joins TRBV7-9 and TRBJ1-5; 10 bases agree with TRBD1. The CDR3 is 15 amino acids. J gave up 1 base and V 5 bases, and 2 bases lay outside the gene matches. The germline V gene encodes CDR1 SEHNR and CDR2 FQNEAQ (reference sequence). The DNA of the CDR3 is TGTGCCAGCAGCGGGACAGGGGAGAGCAATCAGCCCCAGCATTTT. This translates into CASSGTGESNQPQHF.